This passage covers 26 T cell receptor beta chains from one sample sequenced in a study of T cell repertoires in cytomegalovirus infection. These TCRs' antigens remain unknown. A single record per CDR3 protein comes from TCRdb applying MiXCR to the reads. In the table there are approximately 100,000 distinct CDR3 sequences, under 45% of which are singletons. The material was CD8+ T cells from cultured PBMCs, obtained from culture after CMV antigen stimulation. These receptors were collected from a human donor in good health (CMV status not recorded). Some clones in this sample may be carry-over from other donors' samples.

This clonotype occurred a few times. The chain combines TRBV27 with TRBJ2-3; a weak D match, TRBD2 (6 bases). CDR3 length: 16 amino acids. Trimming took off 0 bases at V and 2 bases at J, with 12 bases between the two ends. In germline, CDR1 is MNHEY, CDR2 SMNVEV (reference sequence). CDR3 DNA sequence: TGTGCCAGCAGTTTATCTCCCGGGGGAATCACAGATACGCAGTATTTT. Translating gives CASSLSPGGITDTQYF.

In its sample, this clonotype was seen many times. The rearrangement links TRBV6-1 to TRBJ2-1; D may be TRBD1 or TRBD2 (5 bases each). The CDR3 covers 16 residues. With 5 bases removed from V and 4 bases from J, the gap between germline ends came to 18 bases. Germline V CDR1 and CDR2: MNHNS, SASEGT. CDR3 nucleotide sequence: TGTGCCAGCAGTTCGCCAGGGAGTTACTTTTACAATGAGCAGTTCTTC. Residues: CASSSPGSYFYNEQFF.

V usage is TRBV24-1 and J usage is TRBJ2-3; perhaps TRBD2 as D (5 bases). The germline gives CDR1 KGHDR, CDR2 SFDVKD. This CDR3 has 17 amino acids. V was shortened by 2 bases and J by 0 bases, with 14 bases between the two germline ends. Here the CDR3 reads CATSDYSSGGSTDTQYF. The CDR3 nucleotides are TGTGCCACCAGTGATTACTCAAGCGGAGGAAGCACAGATACGCAGTATTTT.

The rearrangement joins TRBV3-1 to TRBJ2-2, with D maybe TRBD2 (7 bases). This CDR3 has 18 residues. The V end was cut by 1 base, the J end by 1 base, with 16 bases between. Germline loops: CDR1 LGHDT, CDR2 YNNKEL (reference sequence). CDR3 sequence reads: CASSQGGGRSLNTGELFF. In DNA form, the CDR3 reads TGTGCCAGCAGCCAAGGGGGGGGCAGATCATTGAACACCGGGGAGCTGTTTTTT. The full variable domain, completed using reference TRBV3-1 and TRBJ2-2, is DTAVSQTPKYLVTQMGNDKSIKCEQNLGHDTMYWYKQDSKKFLKIMFSYNNKELIINETVPNRFSPKSPDKAHLNLHINSLELGDSAVYFCASSQGGGRSLNTGELFFGEGSRLTVL.

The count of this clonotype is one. CDR3 nucleotides: TGTGCCAGCAGTTACATACTAGCGGCAGATACGCAGTATTTT. Translated: CASSYILAADTQYF. This chain connects TRBV6-2 or TRBV6-3 to TRBJ2-3; 8 bases agree with TRBD2. With V trimmed by 2 bases and J by 4 bases, 2 bases remained unmatched. CDR1 and CDR2 (germline): MNHEY, SVGEGT. The CDR3 contains 14 residues.

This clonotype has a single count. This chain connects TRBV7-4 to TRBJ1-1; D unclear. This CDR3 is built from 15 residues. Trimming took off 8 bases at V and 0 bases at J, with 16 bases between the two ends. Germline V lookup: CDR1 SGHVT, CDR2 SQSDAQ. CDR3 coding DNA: TGTGCCAGCGTCCCGTCCGGAGAGATGAACACTGAAGCTTTCTTT. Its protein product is CASVPSGEMNTEAFF.

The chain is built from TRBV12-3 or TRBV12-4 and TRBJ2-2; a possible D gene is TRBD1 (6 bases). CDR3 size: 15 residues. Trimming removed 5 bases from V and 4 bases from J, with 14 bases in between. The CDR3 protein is CASSPRGWSTGELFF. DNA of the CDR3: TGTGCCAGCAGTCCCAGGGGATGGAGCACCGGGGAGCTGTTTTTT.

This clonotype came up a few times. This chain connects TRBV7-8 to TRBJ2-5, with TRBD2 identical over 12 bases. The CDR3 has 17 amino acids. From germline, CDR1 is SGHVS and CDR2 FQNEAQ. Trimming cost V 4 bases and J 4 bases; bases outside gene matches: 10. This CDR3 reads CASSSKTSGGFSETQYF. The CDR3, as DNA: TGTGCCAGCAGCTCCAAGACTAGCGGGGGTTTCTCAGAGACCCAGTACTTC.

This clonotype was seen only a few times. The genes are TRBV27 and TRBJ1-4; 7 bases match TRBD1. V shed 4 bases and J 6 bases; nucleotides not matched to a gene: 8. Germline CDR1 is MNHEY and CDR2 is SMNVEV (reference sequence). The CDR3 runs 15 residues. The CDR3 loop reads CASSSYRGLHEKLFF. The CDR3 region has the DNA TGTGCCAGCAGTTCGTACAGGGGATTACATGAAAAACTGTTTTTT.

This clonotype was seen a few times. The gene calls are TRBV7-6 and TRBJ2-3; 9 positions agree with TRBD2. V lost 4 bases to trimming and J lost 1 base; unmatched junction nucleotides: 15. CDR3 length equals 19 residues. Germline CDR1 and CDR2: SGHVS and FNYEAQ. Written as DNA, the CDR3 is TGTGCCAGCAGCTCAACTCTAGCGGGGCCTTCATGGGGCACAGATACGCAGTATTTT. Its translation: CASSSTLAGPSWGTDTQYF.

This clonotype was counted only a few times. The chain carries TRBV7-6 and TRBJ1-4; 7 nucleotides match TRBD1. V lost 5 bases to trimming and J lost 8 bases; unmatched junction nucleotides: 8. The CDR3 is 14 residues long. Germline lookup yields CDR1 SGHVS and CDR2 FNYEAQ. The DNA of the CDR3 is TGTGCCAGCAGCACCCGGACAGGTGTAGAAAAACTGTTTTTT. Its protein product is CASSTRTGVEKLFF.

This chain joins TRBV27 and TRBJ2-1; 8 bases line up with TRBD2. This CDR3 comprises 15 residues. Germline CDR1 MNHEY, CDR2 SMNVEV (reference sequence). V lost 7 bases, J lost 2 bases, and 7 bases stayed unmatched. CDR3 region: CASNSAGGPYNEQFF. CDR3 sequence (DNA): TGTGCCAGCAATTCGGCGGGGGGTCCCTACAATGAGCAGTTCTTC.

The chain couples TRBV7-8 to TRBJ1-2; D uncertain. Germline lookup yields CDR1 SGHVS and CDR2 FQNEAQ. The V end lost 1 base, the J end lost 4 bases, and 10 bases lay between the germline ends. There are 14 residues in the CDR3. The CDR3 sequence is CASSLEGAIYGYTF. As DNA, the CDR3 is TGTGCCAGCAGCTTAGAAGGAGCTATCTATGGCTACACCTTC.

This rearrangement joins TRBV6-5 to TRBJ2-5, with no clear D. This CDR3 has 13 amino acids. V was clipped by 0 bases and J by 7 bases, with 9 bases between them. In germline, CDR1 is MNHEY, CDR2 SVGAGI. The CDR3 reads CASSYSEWGTQYF. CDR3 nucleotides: TGTGCCAGCAGTTACTCTGAGTGGGGGACCCAGTACTTC.

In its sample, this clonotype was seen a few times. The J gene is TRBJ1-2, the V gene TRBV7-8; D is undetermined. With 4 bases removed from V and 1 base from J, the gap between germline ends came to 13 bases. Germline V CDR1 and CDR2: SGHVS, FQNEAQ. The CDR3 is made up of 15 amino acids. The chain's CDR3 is CASSSIGRYNYGYTF. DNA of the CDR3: TGTGCCAGCAGCTCTATAGGGCGCTATAACTATGGCTACACCTTC.

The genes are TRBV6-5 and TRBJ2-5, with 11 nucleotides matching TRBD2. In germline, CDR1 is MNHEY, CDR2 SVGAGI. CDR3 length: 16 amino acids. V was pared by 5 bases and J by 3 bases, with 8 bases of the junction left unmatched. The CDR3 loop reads CASSRTSGGTEETQYF. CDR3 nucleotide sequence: TGTGCCAGCAGTAGAACTAGCGGGGGAACCGAAGAGACCCAGTACTTC.

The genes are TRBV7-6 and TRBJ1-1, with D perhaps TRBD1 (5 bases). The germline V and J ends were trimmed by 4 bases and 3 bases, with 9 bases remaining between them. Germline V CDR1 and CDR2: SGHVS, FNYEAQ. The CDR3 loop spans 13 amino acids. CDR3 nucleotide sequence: TGTGCCAGCAGCTCCTGGACACACACTGAAGCTTTCTTT. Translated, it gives CASSSWTHTEAFF. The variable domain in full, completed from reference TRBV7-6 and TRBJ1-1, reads GAGVSQSPRYKVTKRGQDVALRCDPISGHVSLYWYRQALGQGPEFLTYFNYEAQQDKSGLPNDRFSAERPEGSISTLTIQRTEQRDSAMYRCASSSWTHTEAFFGQGTRLTVV.

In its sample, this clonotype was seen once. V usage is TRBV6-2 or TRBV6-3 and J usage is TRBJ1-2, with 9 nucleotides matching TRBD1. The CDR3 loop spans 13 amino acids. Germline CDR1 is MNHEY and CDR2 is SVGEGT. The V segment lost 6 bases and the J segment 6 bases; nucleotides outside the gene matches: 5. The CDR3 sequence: CASRRDRAHGYTF. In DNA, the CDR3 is TGTGCCAGCAGGCGGGACAGGGCCCATGGCTACACCTTC.

DNA of the CDR3: TGTGCCAGCATCGACAGGGCGACGAACACCGGGGAGCTGTTTTTT. This translates into CASIDRATNTGELFF. The genes are TRBV6-4 and TRBJ2-2, with 7 bases that match TRBD1. The germline gives CDR1 MRHNA, CDR2 SNTAGT. The CDR3 length is 15 residues. V gave up 7 bases and J gave up 0 bases; unmatched junction bases: 5.

The CDR3 sequence: CASSYYPGTSTDTQYF. The DNA for the CDR3 is TGTGCCAGCAGTTACTATCCGGGGACTAGCACAGATACGCAGTATTTT. This chain links TRBV27 with TRBJ2-3, with D perhaps TRBD2 (6 bases). V lost 4 bases and J lost 0, with 14 bases in between. The CDR3 consists of 16 residues. Germline V CDR1 and CDR2: MNHEY, SMNVEV (reference sequence).

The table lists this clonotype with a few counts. Here the CDR3 DNA reads TGTGCCAGCAGTGACGACGGTGGGAGCACAGATACGCAGTATTTT. Its translation is CASSDDGGSTDTQYF. The rearrangement joins TRBV6-4 to TRBJ2-3; D is ambiguous. The CDR3 consists of 15 residues. V lost 2 bases and J lost 0, with 9 bases in between. CDR1 MRHNA and CDR2 SNTAGT come from the germline V gene.

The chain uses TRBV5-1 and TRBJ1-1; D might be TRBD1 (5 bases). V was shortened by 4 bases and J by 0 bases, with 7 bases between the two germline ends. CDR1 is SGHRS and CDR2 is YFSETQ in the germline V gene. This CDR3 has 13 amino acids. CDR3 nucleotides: TGCGCCAGCAGCCGACAGATGAACACTGAAGCTTTCTTT. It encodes CASSRQMNTEAFF.

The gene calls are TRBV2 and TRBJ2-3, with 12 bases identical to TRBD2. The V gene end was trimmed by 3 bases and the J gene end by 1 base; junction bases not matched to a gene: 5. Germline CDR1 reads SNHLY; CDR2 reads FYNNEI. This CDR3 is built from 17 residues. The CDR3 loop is CASSDPSGGARTDTQYF. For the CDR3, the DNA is TGTGCCAGCAGTGACCCTAGCGGGGGGGCCCGCACAGATACGCAGTATTTT.

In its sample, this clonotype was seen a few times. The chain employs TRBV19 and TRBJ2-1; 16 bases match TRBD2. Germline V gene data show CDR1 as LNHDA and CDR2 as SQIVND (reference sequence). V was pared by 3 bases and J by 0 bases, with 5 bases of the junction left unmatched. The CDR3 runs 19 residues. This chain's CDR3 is CASSITGTSGGASYNEQFF. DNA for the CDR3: TGTGCCAGTAGTATTACGGGGACTAGCGGGGGGGCCTCCTACAATGAGCAGTTCTTC. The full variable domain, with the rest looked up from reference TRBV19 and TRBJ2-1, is DGGITQSPKYLFRKEGQNVTLSCEQNLNHDAMYWYRQDPGQGLRLIYYSQIVNDFQKGDIAEGYSVSREKKESFPLTVTSAQKNPTAFYLCASSITGTSGGASYNEQFFGPGTRLTVL.

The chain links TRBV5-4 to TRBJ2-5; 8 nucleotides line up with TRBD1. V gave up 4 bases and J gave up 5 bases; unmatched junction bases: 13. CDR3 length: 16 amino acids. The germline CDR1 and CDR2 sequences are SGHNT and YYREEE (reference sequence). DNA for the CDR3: TGTGCCAGCAGCCCACCTACCGGACAGGGTGAGGAGACCCAGTACTTC. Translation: CASSPPTGQGEETQYF.

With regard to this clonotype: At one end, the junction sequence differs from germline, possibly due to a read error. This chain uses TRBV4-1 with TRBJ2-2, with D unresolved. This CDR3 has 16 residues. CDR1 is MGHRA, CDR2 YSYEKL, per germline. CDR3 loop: CASSQDERANTGELFF. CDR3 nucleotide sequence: TGTGCCAGCAGCCAAGATGAACGGGCGAACACCGGGGAGCTGTTTTTT.